These 25 T cell receptor beta chains came from one sample sequenced in a study of T cells in Graves' hyperthyroidism and ophthalmopathy. Amplification of TCR beta CDR3 regions used RNA as the template. The HTBI primer set was used in a first-round RT-PCR of the TCR CDR3. TCRdb processed the multiplex PCR reads anew with MiXCR; each CDR3 protein has one entry. The sample records around 690,000 distinct CDR3 sequences, 15% to 20% being singletons. The material sequenced was blood. Receptor source: a man in his fifties or sixties with Graves' hyperthyroidism.

The sample holds a few counts of this clonotype. The V and J genes are TRBV18 and TRBJ1-1; D remains unclear. CDR1 KGHSH and CDR2 LQKENI come from the germline V gene. This CDR3 region has 14 residues. With 2 bases removed from V and 5 bases from J, the gap between germline ends came to 12 bases. The CDR3: CASSPGGSPTEAFF. CDR3 DNA: TGTGCCAGCTCACCAGGAGGAAGTCCGACTGAAGCTTTCTTT.

The J gene is TRBJ1-2, the V gene TRBV29-1, with D possibly being TRBD1 (5 bases). Germline lookup yields CDR1 SQVTM and CDR2 ANQGSEA. The CDR3 has 12 amino acids. V was clipped by 3 bases and J by 6 bases, with 11 bases between them. CDR3 residues: CSVDGDGNGYTF. Here the CDR3 DNA reads TGCAGCGTTGACGGGGACGGAAATGGCTACACCTTC.

About this clonotype: A read error is possible here, since a much larger clone lies one base away. V is TRBV15 and J is TRBJ1-1; D not resolved. Looked up from germline, CDR1 is LNHNV and CDR2 is YYDKDF (reference sequence). This CDR3 has 15 amino acids. V lost 1 base, J lost 4 bases, and 13 bases lay in between. This chain's CDR3 is CATSRVVGRSTEAFF. CDR3 nucleotide sequence: TGTGCCACCAGCAGAGTGGTGGGCAGGAGCACTGAAGCTTTCTTT.

The V and J genes are TRBV5-1 and TRBJ1-4; D perhaps matches TRBD1 (5 bases). Germline V CDR1 and CDR2: SGHRS, YFSETQ. Trimming removed 2 bases from V and 6 bases from J, with 8 bases in between. The CDR3 is made up of 13 amino acids. CDR3 sequence reads: CASSFEGYEKLFF. The CDR3 DNA reads as TGCGCCAGCAGCTTCGAGGGGTATGAAAAACTGTTTTTT.

A few counts support this clonotype. This chain links TRBV27 with TRBJ2-1, with 7 bases fitting TRBD2. Trimming at V came to 3 bases and at J to 0 bases, leaving 8 bases not matched to a gene. The V gene's germline CDR1 is MNHEY and CDR2 SMNVEV (reference sequence). The CDR3 loop spans 17 amino acids. For the CDR3, the DNA is TGTGCCAGCAGTTTGTCGGGGGGATCTTACTCCTACAATGAGCAGTTCTTC. Protein product: CASSLSGGSYSYNEQFF.

This clonotype was seen a handful of times. The chain has TRBV20-1 and TRBJ2-7; TRBD1 matches at 9 bases. Per the germline V gene, CDR1 is DFQATT and CDR2 is SNEGSKA (reference sequence). Germline trimming cut 6 bases from V and 3 bases from J; bases unmatched to any gene: 6. The CDR3 runs 13 residues. CDR3 in DNA: TGCAGTGCAACCGGGACAGGGAACTACGAGCAGTACTTC. This codes for CSATGTGNYEQYF.

This clonotype has a handful of counts. Its ends do not fully match the called genes, so a read error is possible. This chain uses TRBV7-9 with TRBJ2-3, with 10 nucleotides matching TRBD2. This CDR3 is 16 amino acids long. CDR1 SEHNR and CDR2 FQNEAQ come from the germline V gene (reference sequence). CDR3 residues: CAGSVQLAGQSDTQYF. The DNA for the CDR3 is TGTGCCGGCAGCGTACAACTAGCGGGACAATCAGATACGCAGTATTTT.

The genes are TRBV6-7 and TRBJ2-7, with D perhaps assigned TRBD1 or TRBD2 (5 bases each). TRBV6-7 is noted as an ORF with a role that remains uncertain. Between the trimmed V and J ends, which lost 0 bases and 4 bases, there was a span of 19 bases. The CDR3 runs 17 residues. CDR3 nucleotides: TGTGCCAGCAGTTACTCCCCGGGGCCGACTTCCAAATACGAGCAGTACTTC. Translating it yields CASSYSPGPTSKYEQYF.

This clonotype turned up a few times. The V and J genes are TRBV28 and TRBJ1-1; no reliable D call. Germline V gene data show CDR1 as MDHEN and CDR2 as SYDVKM. V lost 2 bases and J 6 bases, leaving 7 bases between the germline ends. CDR3 size: 12 residues. CDR3 amino acids: CASSLLASEAFF. The CDR3 coding sequence is TGTGCCAGCAGTTTACTGGCGTCTGAAGCTTTCTTT.

This clonotype was counted at least ten times. The V and J genes are TRBV12-3 or TRBV12-4 and TRBJ1-1, with a possible D match to TRBD1 (5 bases). The CDR3 runs 15 residues. Trimming took off 5 bases at V and 0 bases at J, with 13 bases between the two ends. This CDR3 is CASSPIQAVNTEAFF. The CDR3 region has the DNA TGTGCCAGCAGTCCCATACAGGCGGTGAACACTGAAGCTTTCTTT.

This clonotype has just a few counts. One end of the junction varies from germline; a read error may be responsible. The chain joins TRBV28 to TRBJ2-2; D gene ambiguous. The V gene's germline CDR1 is MDHEN and CDR2 SYDVKM. The CDR3 consists of 12 residues. CDR3 in amino acids: CASNLDSRELFF. Here the CDR3 DNA reads TGTGCCAGCAATTTAGATTCGCGGGAGCTGTTTTTT.

This clonotype was seen ten or more times. The chain couples TRBV12-3 or TRBV12-4 to TRBJ1-1; D call uncertain. The germline V and J ends were trimmed by 7 bases and 4 bases, with 16 bases remaining between them. The CDR3 runs 14 residues. For the CDR3, the DNA is TGTGCCAGCAATATACCCACAGAGTCCACTGAAGCTTTCTTT. It encodes CASNIPTESTEAFF.

This clonotype was observed a few times. A single base separates this from a much larger clone, so it may be a read error. This chain uses TRBV6-1 with TRBJ1-5; no clear D gene. The ends were cut back, 2 bases at V and 7 bases at J, with 12 bases in the middle. Germline V gene lookup returns CDR1 MNHNS and CDR2 SASEGT. The CDR3 runs 14 residues. The CDR3 DNA reads TGTGCCAGCAGTGAAATTCAGAGAGTACAGCCCCAGCATTTT. Translating it yields CASSEIQRVQPQHF.

There are a few counts of this clonotype. CDR3 nucleotides: TGTGCCAGCAGCAGGGGACTACCCCCAGATACGCAGTATTTT. The encoded protein is CASSRGLPPDTQYF. This chain links TRBV27 with TRBJ2-3; D may be TRBD2 (7 bases). CDR3 length equals 14 residues. V lost 6 bases and J 4 bases, leaving 14 bases between the germline ends. Germline CDR1 MNHEY, CDR2 SMNVEV (reference sequence).

This clonotype showed up just a few times. The gene calls are TRBV24-1 and TRBJ2-3; D unresolved. V lost 4 bases and J lost 2, with 15 bases in between. Germline assignment: CDR1 KGHDR and CDR2 SFDVKD. This CDR3 comprises 16 residues. In DNA form, the CDR3 reads TGTGCCACCAGTGACCCGGACGGCGTCATCACAGATACGCAGTATTTT. Its protein product is CATSDPDGVITDTQYF.

The chain is built from TRBV20-1 and TRBJ2-1; no firm D call. Germline-derived CDR1 and CDR2 are DFQATT and SNEGSKA (reference sequence). This CDR3 is built from 18 residues. Trimming cost V 2 bases and J 5 bases, with 25 bases left between them. The DNA for the CDR3 is TGCAGTGCTAGAAAACCTCTCGGTCGGTTTACGCAAAACAATGAGCAGTTCTTC. Encoded protein: CSARKPLGRFTQNNEQFF.

The rearrangement uses TRBV28 and TRBJ1-1, with D tentatively TRBD1 (5 bases). V dropped 7 bases and J dropped 5 bases, with 20 bases sitting between them. Germline loops: CDR1 MDHEN, CDR2 SYDVKM. The CDR3 runs to 15 residues. DNA of the CDR3: TGTGCCAGCACCCCCGGGGCCAGGGTCGGGACTGAAGCTTTCTTT. Translation gives CASTPGARVGTEAFF.

Many counts were recorded for this clonotype. The genes are TRBV7-9 and TRBJ2-7, with D possibly called TRBD1 or TRBD2 (5 bases each). V was pared by 5 bases and J by 2 bases, with 16 bases between. There are 15 residues in the CDR3. CDR1 is SEHNR and CDR2 is FQNEAQ in the germline V gene (reference sequence). The CDR3 loop is CASSAQLGRTYEQYF. In nucleotides, the CDR3 is TGTGCCAGCAGCGCGCAGTTGGGACGGACCTACGAGCAGTACTTC.

J is TRBJ2-7 and V is TRBV7-9; weak D call: TRBD1 (6 bases). The germline V gene encodes CDR1 SEHNR and CDR2 FQNEAQ (reference sequence). The germline V and J ends were trimmed by 1 base and 2 bases, with 12 bases remaining between them. CDR3 size: 15 residues. This CDR3 reads CASSLGARGAYEQYF. The CDR3 coding sequence is TGTGCCAGCAGCTTAGGTGCCAGGGGAGCCTACGAGCAGTACTTC.

Many counts were recorded for this clonotype. The chain combines TRBV7-2 with TRBJ2-1; D gene unclear. The germline V gene encodes CDR1 SGHTA and CDR2 FQGNSA. The CDR3 is 13 residues long. V gave up 7 bases and J gave up 0 bases, with 7 bases separating them. This chain's CDR3 is CASTPFSYNEQFF. In nucleotides, the CDR3 is TGTGCCAGCACGCCCTTCTCCTACAATGAGCAGTTCTTC.

The V gene is TRBV10-3, the J gene TRBJ2-3; no definite D call. CDR1 ENHRY and CDR2 SYGVKD come from the germline V gene. Trimming cost V 0 bases and J 6 bases, with 7 bases left between them. CDR3 length: 13 residues. The CDR3 loop reads CAISESIVDTQYF. The CDR3, as DNA: TGTGCCATCAGTGAGTCGATCGTGGATACGCAGTATTTT.

This clonotype was counted between two and nine times. This chain's CDR3 is CASSPVALAKNIQYF. Written as DNA, the CDR3 is TGTGCCAGCAGCCCGGTGGCTCTAGCCAAAAACATTCAGTACTTC. The rearrangement joins TRBV7-9 to TRBJ2-4; D ambiguous. There are 15 residues in the CDR3. Germline V CDR1 and CDR2: SEHNR, FQNEAQ (reference sequence). Trimming left V 5 bases short and J 0 bases short, with 11 bases between.

The V and J genes are TRBV20-1 and TRBJ2-2; D perhaps matches TRBD1 (6 bases). Trimming took 0 bases from V and 2 from J, leaving 10 bases between them. CDR1 is DFQATT, CDR2 SNEGSKA, per germline (reference sequence). The CDR3 extends over 15 amino acids. CDR3 amino acids: CSARERTENTGELFF. CDR3 sequence (DNA): TGCAGTGCTAGAGAACGGACAGAAAACACCGGGGAGCTGTTTTTT.

The sample holds many counts of this clonotype. The chain combines TRBV18 with TRBJ2-5, with TRBD2 as a possible D gene (5 bases). The V and J ends lost 2 bases and 1 base respectively, with 11 bases between them. Germline V gene lookup returns CDR1 KGHSH and CDR2 LQKENI. This CDR3 contains 15 residues. CDR3 amino acids: CASSPLRASQETQYF. The CDR3 region has the DNA TGTGCCAGCTCACCATTGAGGGCCTCCCAAGAGACCCAGTACTTC.

The chain links TRBV20-1 to TRBJ1-2; TRBD1 agrees at 12 bases. The germline CDR1 and CDR2 sequences are DFQATT and SNEGSKA (reference sequence). The J segment lost 6 bases and the V segment lost 6 bases, leaving 8 bases of the junction unmatched. The CDR3 is made up of 14 amino acids. The CDR3 region is CSADGTGGLNGYTF. Here the CDR3 DNA reads TGCAGTGCAGACGGGACAGGGGGCCTGAATGGCTACACCTTC.